The 30 T cell receptor beta chains below come from one sample, sequenced in a study of OX40 agonist ivuxolimab in advanced cancers. Sequencing was performed with immunoSEQ multiplex PCR; in TCRdb, only in-frame clones are kept and a portion is missing. The repertoire holds around 60,000 clones, with 85% to 95% as singletons. Sequences were derived from CD4+ or CD8+ T cells sorted from blood, sampled in a trial of the OX40 agonist ivuxolimab. These receptors came from an adult with an advanced solid tumor such as melanoma, head and neck, liver or kidney cancer.

V and J are TRBV12-5 and TRBJ2-3; D not resolved. V lost 1 base and J 11 bases, leaving 10 bases between the germline ends. CDR3 length equals 12 residues. Germline CDR1 reads LGHNT; CDR2 reads FRNRAP. Written as DNA, the CDR3 is TGTGCTAGTGGTTTGGGGGGAAGTGGGCAGTATTTT. Protein: CASGLGGSGQYF.

This clone came up once. The rearrangement uses TRBV7-9 and TRBJ2-3, with D tentatively TRBD2 (6 bases). Germline V lookup: CDR1 SEHNR, CDR2 FQNEAQ (reference sequence). V was trimmed by 4 bases and J by 5 bases, leaving 19 bases between them. The CDR3 covers 16 residues. The CDR3 DNA follows: TGTGCCAGCAGCTCCCCGGAAGGACTATCGATAGATACGCAGTATTTT. As protein: CASSSPEGLSIDTQYF.

The chain joins TRBV6-5 to TRBJ2-5; TRBD2 might be the D (5 bases). The germline CDR1 and CDR2 sequences are MNHEY and SVGAGI. Trimming stripped 6 bases from V and 4 bases from J, with 12 bases between. There are 13 residues in the CDR3. DNA of the CDR3: TGTGCCAGCAGCCTGGGAGTCTTAGAGACCCAGTACTTC. It encodes CASSLGVLETQYF.

V gene TRBV7-9 combines with J gene TRBJ2-2; the match to TRBD2 covers 7 bases. Losses at the gene ends were 5 bases for V and 3 bases for J; bases not matched to a gene: 3. The CDR3 loop spans 14 amino acids. From germline, CDR1 is SEHNR and CDR2 FQNEAQ (reference sequence). The CDR3: CASSTLADTGELFF. CDR3 DNA sequence: TGTGCCAGCAGCACCCTAGCGGACACCGGGGAGCTGTTTTTT.

V and J are TRBV4-2 and TRBJ1-1; 11 bases map to TRBD1. Trimming at V came to 0 bases and at J to 4 bases, leaving 4 bases not matched to a gene. The CDR3 extends over 16 amino acids. Germline loops: CDR1 LGHNA, CDR2 YNFKEQ. CDR3 sequence reads: CASSQDLGTGGTEAFF. The CDR3 DNA sequence: TGTGCCAGCAGCCAAGATCTCGGGACAGGGGGCACTGAAGCTTTCTTT.

The chain recombines TRBV4-2 with TRBJ2-7; D possibly corresponds to TRBD2 (6 bases). The CDR3 has 15 amino acids. The ends were cut back, 1 base at V and 2 bases at J, with 12 bases in the middle. Per the germline V gene, CDR1 is LGHNA and CDR2 is YNFKEQ. CDR3 coding DNA: TGTGCCAGCAGCCAAGGGGATAGCGGTACCTACGAGCAGTACTTC. It codes for CASSQGDSGTYEQYF.

This chain uses TRBV13 with TRBJ1-1; unclear D gene. Germline CDR1 reads PRHDT; CDR2 reads FYEKMQ (reference sequence). The V end was cut by 0 bases, the J end by 5 bases, with 4 bases between. The CDR3 contains 12 residues. CDR3 DNA sequence: TGTGCCAGCAGCTTAGGTCGGACTGAAGCTTTCTTT. Translation: CASSLGRTEAFF.

This chain links TRBV7-9 with TRBJ2-1, with 7 bases that match TRBD2. CDR3 length: 15 residues. Trimming at V came to 2 bases and at J to 4 bases, leaving 5 bases not matched to a gene. CDR1 and CDR2 (germline): SEHNR, FQNEAQ (reference sequence). The CDR3 spells CASSLYRGGYNEQFF. In DNA form, the CDR3 reads TGTGCCAGCAGCTTATATAGGGGAGGGTACAATGAGCAGTTCTTC.

This chain links TRBV11-2 with TRBJ2-7; D call uncertain. Trimming stripped 6 bases from V and 3 bases from J, with 15 bases between. The CDR3 is 14 amino acids. Per germline, CDR1 SGHAT and CDR2 FQNNGV. The CDR3 sequence is CASSIFGESYEQYF. The CDR3 DNA is TGTGCCAGCAGTATTTTTGGTGAGAGCTACGAGCAGTACTTC.

This clone appeared a single time. The V gene is TRBV5-1, the J gene TRBJ2-1; 9 bases map to TRBD2. The ends lost 6 bases at V and 5 bases at J; junction bases unmatched: 6. The CDR3 extends over 14 amino acids. CDR1 and CDR2 from the germline V gene are SGHRS and YFSETQ. The CDR3 sequence: CASTRLAEDNEQFF. The DNA of the CDR3 is TGCGCCAGCACCAGACTAGCGGAGGACAATGAGCAGTTCTTC. The variable domain in full, completed from reference TRBV5-1 and TRBJ2-1, reads KAGVTQTPRYLIKTRGQQVTLSCSPISGHRSVSWYQQTPGQGLQFLFEYFSETQRNKGNFPGRFSGRQFSNSRSEMNVSTLELGDSALYLCASTRLAEDNEQFFGPGTRLTVL.

The rearrangement links TRBV11-2 to TRBJ2-5, with 13 bases identical to TRBD2. Germline V gene sequence: CDR1 SGHAT, CDR2 FQNNGV. The CDR3 has 19 amino acids. After removal of 1 base from V and 1 base from J, the junction contained 9 bases not matched to a gene. CDR3 loop: CASSLVFGLAGDGQETQYF. The DNA for the CDR3 is TGTGCCAGCAGCTTAGTATTCGGACTAGCGGGAGACGGCCAAGAGACCCAGTACTTC.

This chain uses TRBV7-9 with TRBJ2-7, with TRBD1 as a possible D gene (5 bases). Per the germline V gene, CDR1 is SEHNR and CDR2 is FQNEAQ (reference sequence). V was shortened by 6 bases and J by 0 bases, with 18 bases between the two germline ends. The CDR3 extends over 16 amino acids. CDR3 in amino acids: CASRPTVPLGSYEQYF. For the CDR3, the DNA is TGTGCCAGCAGGCCGACAGTACCCCTAGGCTCCTACGAGCAGTACTTC.

This clone showed up just a few times. The chain carries TRBV7-9 and TRBJ2-5; the match to TRBD1 covers 8 bases. Unmatched junction bases numbered 3, after V lost 8 bases and J lost 1 base. CDR1 is SEHNR, CDR2 FQNEAQ, per germline (reference sequence). This CDR3 comprises 13 residues. DNA of the CDR3: TGTGCCAGCGGACAGGGATCCCAAGAGACCCAGTACTTC. Translation gives CASGQGSQETQYF.

V is TRBV28 and J is TRBJ2-1, with D unclear. The CDR3 runs to 16 residues. CDR1 and CDR2 from the germline V gene are MDHEN and SYDVKM. Deletions cut 5 bases from V and 0 bases from J, with 14 bases between. The CDR3 sequence is CASSPSASSSYNEQFF. The CDR3 region has the DNA TGTGCCAGCAGTCCGAGCGCTTCGAGCTCCTACAATGAGCAGTTCTTC.

J is TRBJ2-7 and V is TRBV4-1, with 11 bases matching TRBD2. This CDR3 has 16 residues. Germline assignment: CDR1 MGHRA and CDR2 YSYEKL. V lost 1 base and J lost 3; bases outside the gene matches: 5. The CDR3 protein is CASSQGLAGSRYEQYF. The CDR3 DNA is TGCGCCAGCAGCCAAGGACTAGCGGGAAGCCGCTACGAGCAGTACTTC.

The chain joins TRBV28 to TRBJ1-5; no firm D call. Germline V gene lookup returns CDR1 MDHEN and CDR2 SYDVKM. Trimming took 6 bases from V and 4 from J, leaving 10 bases between them. The CDR3 has 13 amino acids. The chain's CDR3 is CASSFPLNQPQHF. The CDR3 bases are TGTGCCAGCAGCTTCCCCCTTAATCAGCCCCAGCATTTT.

J is TRBJ2-1 and V is TRBV9; 7 nucleotides agree with TRBD2. This CDR3 is 17 amino acids long. V shed 2 bases, J shed 5 bases, and the junction held 13 bases outside the gene matches. CDR1 SGDLS and CDR2 YYNGEE come from the germline V gene. CDR3 residues: CASSVLAVAAGHNEQFF. The CDR3 nucleotides are TGTGCCAGCAGCGTCCTAGCGGTCGCTGCGGGTCACAATGAGCAGTTCTTC.

In this sample, this clone turned up once. This chain connects TRBV4-3 to TRBJ2-7; D gene uncertain. The CDR3 consists of 14 residues. Looked up from germline, CDR1 is LGHNA and CDR2 is YSLEER. V shed 2 bases and J shed 3 bases, with 11 bases lying between them. CDR3 bases: TGCGCCAGCAGCCAATTCGGTGGAAGCTACGAGCAGTACTTC. This encodes CASSQFGGSYEQYF.

This chain joins TRBV4-3 and TRBJ2-2, with TRBD2 matching 10 bases. Looked up from germline, CDR1 is LGHNA and CDR2 is YSLEER. J lost 5 bases, V lost 0 bases, and 6 bases had no gene match. The length of the CDR3 is 17 residues. The CDR3 nucleotides are TGCGCCAGCAGCCAAGATCTAGCGGGAGTGGTGACCGGGGAGCTGTTTTTT. Its translation: CASSQDLAGVVTGELFF.

The CDR3, as DNA: TGCGCCAGCAGACAGGGCAACCACGAGCAGTACTTC. Amino acid sequence: CASRQGNHEQYF. The chain is built from TRBV5-1 and TRBJ2-7, with D perhaps TRBD1 (6 bases). Trimming removed 5 bases at V and 5 bases at J, with 11 bases between. Germline-derived CDR1 and CDR2 are SGHRS and YFSETQ. The CDR3 loop spans 12 amino acids.

The chain recombines TRBV5-4 with TRBJ2-3; 11 nucleotides line up with TRBD2. Germline V gene data show CDR1 as SGHNT and CDR2 as YYREEE (reference sequence). V shed 7 bases, J shed 2 bases, and the junction held 6 bases outside the gene matches. The CDR3 totals 15 residues. The CDR3 DNA sequence: TGTGCCAGCGGTCTAGCGGGGGGTGCCACAGATACGCAGTATTTT. It codes for CASGLAGGATDTQYF.

J is TRBJ2-1 and V is TRBV7-2; 8 nucleotides align to TRBD2. The germline V gene encodes CDR1 SGHTA and CDR2 FQGNSA. With 5 bases clipped from V and 6 bases from J, the junction kept 12 bases outside the gene matches. The CDR3 is 16 amino acids. The CDR3 is CASSPRGGRTLNEQFF. For the CDR3, the DNA is TGTGCCAGCAGCCCCAGGGGCGGGAGGACCCTCAATGAGCAGTTCTTC.

This chain uses TRBV7-9 with TRBJ1-4; perhaps TRBD1 as D (5 bases). This CDR3 is 14 amino acids long. Between the trimmed V and J ends, which lost 8 bases and 7 bases, there was a span of 17 bases. Germline V gene data show CDR1 as SEHNR and CDR2 as FQNEAQ (reference sequence). As DNA, the CDR3 is TGTGCCAGCGGCTCCCCAGGGTTCGGTGAAAAACTGTTTTTT. Translating it yields CASGSPGFGEKLFF.

The V gene is TRBV5-1, the J gene TRBJ2-1, with D maybe TRBD1 (6 bases). This CDR3 comprises 15 residues. V dropped 6 bases and J dropped 7 bases, with 20 bases sitting between them. In germline, CDR1 is SGHRS, CDR2 YFSETQ. CDR3 in amino acids: CASTEGVSSGNEQFF. CDR3 DNA sequence: TGCGCCAGCACCGAGGGGGTCAGCTCAGGGAATGAGCAGTTCTTC.

The chain has TRBV10-1 and TRBJ1-1, with a tentative D call TRBD1 (6 bases). Germline-derived CDR1 and CDR2 are WNHNN and SYGVQD (reference sequence). The ends were cut back, 0 bases at V and 8 bases at J, with 10 bases in the middle. CDR3 length equals 13 residues. CDR3 DNA: TGCGCCAGCAGTGAGTCGGGACAAGGGGAAGCTTTCTTT. Translating it yields CASSESGQGEAFF.

J is TRBJ2-4 and V is TRBV2, with unresolved D. Per germline, CDR1 SNHLY and CDR2 FYNNEI. The CDR3 runs 16 residues. The V end lost 0 bases, the J end lost 4 bases, and 13 bases lay between the germline ends. This CDR3 reads CASSEAGESVKNIQYF. The CDR3, as DNA: TGTGCCAGCAGTGAAGCCGGAGAGTCAGTGAAAAACATTCAGTACTTC.

V usage is TRBV27 and J usage is TRBJ2-1; D call uncertain. Germline loops: CDR1 MNHEY, CDR2 SMNVEV (reference sequence). This CDR3 is 14 amino acids long. V lost 3 bases, J lost 9 bases, and 15 bases lay in between. The CDR3 sequence is CASSFSSVGFEQFF. CDR3 bases: TGTGCCAGCAGTTTCTCCAGCGTTGGGTTTGAGCAGTTCTTC.

V is TRBV5-4 and J is TRBJ1-3; D is possibly TRBD1 (6 bases). V was pared by 3 bases and J by 8 bases, with 15 bases between. The CDR3 sequence is 14 residues long. Germline V lookup: CDR1 SGHNT, CDR2 YYREEE (reference sequence). CDR3 nucleotide sequence: TGTGCCAGCAGCTCACAGGGCTTCGGAGACACCATATATTTT. Its translation is CASSSQGFGDTIYF.

The CDR3 protein is CASSLQGQPQHF. The DNA for the CDR3 is TGTGCCAGCAGCTTACAGGGTCAGCCCCAGCATTTT. The rearrangement joins TRBV7-9 to TRBJ1-5; D may be TRBD1 (5 bases). Germline loops: CDR1 SEHNR, CDR2 FQNEAQ (reference sequence). This CDR3 spans 12 amino acids. V shed 2 bases and J shed 6 bases, with 5 bases lying between them. The full variable domain, its missing parts supplied by reference TRBV7-9 and TRBJ1-5, is DTGVSQNPRHKITKRGQNVTFRCDPISEHNRLYWYRQTLGQGPEFLTYFQNEAQLEKSRLLSDRFSAERPKGSFSTLEIQRTEQGDSAMYLCASSLQGQPQHFGDGTRLSIL.

This CDR3 is CASSESARVGTQYF. The CDR3 nucleotides are TGTGCCAGCAGTGAATCGGCCAGGGTTGGGACCCAGTACTTC. The V gene is TRBV2, the J gene TRBJ2-5, with D possibly TRBD1 on 5 matching bases. The CDR3 consists of 14 residues. Trimming left V 2 bases short and J 7 bases short, with 14 bases between. Germline V CDR1 and CDR2: SNHLY, FYNNEI.